This T cell receptor beta chain was captured by sequencing in a study of Ad26.COV2.S vaccination and SARS-CoV-2 variants (TCRdb year 2021). For context, the study as a whole: Vaccine-arm donors came from COV1001, a multicentre, randomized, double-blind, placebo-controlled phase I-IIa trial of Ad26.COV2.S in healthy adults. Ad26.COV2.S was administered intramuscularly at a dose of 5x10^10 or 1x10^11 viral particles, either as one shot or as two shots given 56 days apart. Sequencing of the TCRbeta repertoire served to evaluate the specificity and breadth of SARS-CoV-2-reactive T cell receptors following Ad26.COV2.S vaccination. A total of some 30 samples were included in the TCR-sequenced set, comprising around 19 Ad26.COV2.S vaccine recipients, 5 placebo recipients and 8 SARS-CoV-2 convalescent individuals. Participants in the trial were split at random into five groups of five each, receiving low-dose or high-dose Ad26.COV2.S once or twice, or else placebo on both occasions. Throughout the experiments and outcome assessment, investigators stayed blinded to trial group allocation. Beyond this particular receptor, the publication reports: Comparing responses between vaccine doses or regimens was not something the study was powered to do. Non-spike TCR breadth was comparable between vaccine and placebo recipients, consistent with the vaccine containing only spike. Ad26.COV2.S recipients had higher spike-specific TCR breadth than placebo recipients (P = 0.0014). Substantial breadth of spike-specific CD8+ and CD4+ T cell responses was reported after vaccination. The authors noted that the TCR breadth and depth analyses may have underestimated total T cell responses.

V and J lose 3 bases and 0 bases, and a span of 12 bases separates them. Taken from the germline V gene (reference sequence), the CDR1 and CDR2 loops are DFQATT and SNEGSKA. Measured from the cysteine to the phenylalanine, the CDR3 is 15 residues long. Only the CDR3 region is kept as DNA, spanning 45 bases read in frame from base 1. TCRbeta CDR3 regions were sequenced with the immunoSEQ Assay. After extraction, genomic DNA underwent amplification by bias-controlled multiplex PCR, followed by high-throughput sequencing. The authors' pipeline ran thus. To quantify the absolute abundance of every unique TCRbeta CDR3 region, sequences were collapsed and filtered. T cell fraction was estimated by normalization of TCRbeta template counts to usable DNA, with usable DNA being measured through amplification of reference genes present in all nucleated cells. Repertoire TCRs were annotated as SARS-CoV-2-specific when V gene, CDR3 amino acid sequence and J gene were exactly matched to a known reactive TCR set. The reference SARS-CoV-2 TCR set was derived from MIRA and filtered for enrichment in COVID-19-positive ImmuneCODE repertoires, a step that removed public or cross-reactive TCRs. Using the MIRA antigens, annotated TCRs were further analysed by specific ORF or by position within an ORF. Breadth was defined as annotated unique rearrangements over total unique productive rearrangements; depth was the summed frequency of those rearrangements. Two-sided Wilcoxon rank-sum tests were applied when comparing TCR breadth between groups. The table was pulled from immuneACCESS by TCRdb, which kept in-frame rearrangements only. Such tables lose some clones; where checked, under half of the loss comes from unresolved V genes, and the rest has no known cause. Clone size and the V and J calls come from that table; the DNA yielded D and trimming. Present in this sample are around 400,000 clones, about nine tenths of which were seen just once. More than 9% of the sample is taken by the ten largest.

In its sample, this clone was seen once. This clone's antigen is unknown. No much larger clone exists at a distance of one base, and base qualities are not known. Per the publication, the treatment or condition label means: around 19 received Ad26.COV2.S at low or high dose, single or two shots; five or six received placebo; per-sample allocation not given. For vaccine and placebo recipients, repertoires were sequenced using samples collected on day 63 after the first injection. Between 29 July and 7 August 2020, Cohort 1b enrolled about 27 adults aged 18-55 years at one site in Boston, USA. Ad26.COV2.S was a replication-incompetent adenovirus type 26 vector that expressed a prefusion-stabilized SARS-CoV-2 spike protein derived from the original Wuhan strain.

The material sequenced was peripheral blood, taken in a trial of Ad26.COV2.S vaccine versus placebo. This clonotype was sampled from a person between 18 and 59 years old who received the Ad26.COV2.S COVID-19 vaccine or a placebo. This chain is built from TRBV20-1 and TRBJ1-5; no confident D gene assignment can be made. The DNA reads as follows: TGCAGTGCTAGTGTGGTTAGGGCTAGCAATCAGCCCCAGCATTTT. This gives the protein CSASVVRASNQPQHF.